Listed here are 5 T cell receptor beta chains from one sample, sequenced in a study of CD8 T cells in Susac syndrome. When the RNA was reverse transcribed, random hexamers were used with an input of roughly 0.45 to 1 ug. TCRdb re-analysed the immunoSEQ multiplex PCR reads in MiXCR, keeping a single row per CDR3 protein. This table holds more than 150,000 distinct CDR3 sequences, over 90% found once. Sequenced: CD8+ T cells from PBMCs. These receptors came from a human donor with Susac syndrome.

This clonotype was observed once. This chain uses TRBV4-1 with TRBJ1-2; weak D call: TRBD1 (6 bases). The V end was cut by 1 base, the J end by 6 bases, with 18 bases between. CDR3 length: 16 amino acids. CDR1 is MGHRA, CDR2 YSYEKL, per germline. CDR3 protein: CASSQVVGGTSNGYTF. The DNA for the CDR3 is TGCGCCAGCAGCCAAGTGGTAGGGGGGACCTCGAATGGCTACACCTTC.

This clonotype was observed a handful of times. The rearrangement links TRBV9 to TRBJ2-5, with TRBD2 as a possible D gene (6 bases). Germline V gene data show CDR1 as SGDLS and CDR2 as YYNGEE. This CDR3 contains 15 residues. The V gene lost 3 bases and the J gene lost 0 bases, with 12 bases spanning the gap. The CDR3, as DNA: TGTGCCAGCAGCGAGCCGGGACTGTACCAAGAGACCCAGTACTTC. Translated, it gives CASSEPGLYQETQYF.

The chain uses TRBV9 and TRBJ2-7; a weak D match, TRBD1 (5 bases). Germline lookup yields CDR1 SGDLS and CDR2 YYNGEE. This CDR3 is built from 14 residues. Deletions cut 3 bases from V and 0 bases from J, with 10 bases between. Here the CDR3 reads CASSEQDSSYEQYF. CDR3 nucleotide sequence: TGTGCCAGCAGCGAACAGGATAGCTCCTACGAGCAGTACTTC. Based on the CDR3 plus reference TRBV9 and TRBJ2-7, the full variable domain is DSGVTQTPKHLITATGQRVTLRCSPRSGDLSVYWYQQSLDQGLQFLIQYYNGEERAKGNILERFSAQQFPDLHSELNLSSLELGDSALYFCASSEQDSSYEQYFGPGTRLTVT.

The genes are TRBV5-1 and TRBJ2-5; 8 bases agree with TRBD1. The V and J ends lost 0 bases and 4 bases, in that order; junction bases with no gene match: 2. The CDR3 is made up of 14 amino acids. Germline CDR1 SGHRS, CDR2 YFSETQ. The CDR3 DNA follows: TGCGCCAGCAGCTTGGCCGGACAGGGAGAGACCCAGTACTTC. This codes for CASSLAGQGETQYF.

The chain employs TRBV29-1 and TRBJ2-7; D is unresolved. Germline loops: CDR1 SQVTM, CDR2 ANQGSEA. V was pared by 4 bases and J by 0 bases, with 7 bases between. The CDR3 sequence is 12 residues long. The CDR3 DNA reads TGCAGCGTTGGACCCAGCTCCTACGAGCAGTACTTC. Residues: CSVGPSSYEQYF.